This T cell receptor (beta chain) was captured by sequencing in a study of PD-L1 blockade in urothelial cancer. Assay: immunoSEQ multiplex PCR; the TCRdb copy retains only in-frame clones and omits some. The sample includes about 120,000 clones, roughly 90% seen only once; the top ten take more than 1.5%. This sample's time point: peripheral blood 6 weeks after treatment start. In germline, CDR1 is SGHAT, CDR2 FQDESV (reference sequence). The CDR3 runs 14 residues. V trimming: 6 bases; J trimming: 0 bases; junction bases outside the gene matches: 5. The input for sequencing was PBMCs, taken around atezolizumab (anti-PD-L1) treatment. The rearrangement joins TRBV11-1 to TRBJ2-7; 7 bases match TRBD1. The clonotype comes from a man in his 60s with urothelial cancer. CDR3 DNA sequence: TGTGCCAGCAGTTCAGGGGGAAGCTCCTACGAGCAGTACTTC. Protein: CASSSGGSSYEQYF. Variable domain in full (rest from reference TRBV11-1 and TRBJ2-7): EAEVAQSPRYKITEKSQAVAFWCDPISGHATLYWYRQILGQGPELLVQFQDESVVDDSQLPKDRFSAERLKGVDSTLKIQPAELGDSAMYLCASSSGGSSYEQYFGPGTRLTVT.